The rows below give T cell receptor beta chains drawn from one sample of a study of T-cell reconstitution after alpha-beta-depleted transplantation in children. TCRdb ran MiXCR on the PCR reads and lists one entry per CDR3 protein. The sample contains around 530,000 distinct CDR3 sequences, 32% of which appear only once. Material: PBMCs from the stem cell graft donor, obtained from the stem cell graft. The source of these receptors is a human donor who donated a stem cell graft to a child with aplastic anemia. Both conserved end residues are part of each CDR3. The order of the fields is J gene, D gene, V gene, clone size, CDR3 DNA, CDR3 protein. D genes are given only for firm matches. Where a row states a size, it is once, few, many or the class of an expanded clone; other rows omit it.

J gene: TRBJ2-3
D gene: TRBD2
V gene: TRBV18
clone size: NA
CDR3 DNA: TGTGCCAGCTCACCAGCCCTAGCGGGGACAGATACGCAGTATTTT
CDR3 protein: CASSPALAGTDTQYF

J gene: TRBJ2-7
D gene: TRBD1
V gene: TRBV5-8
clone size: NA
CDR3 DNA: TGTGCCAGCAGCCCACCGCCGGGACAGGGCTACGAGCAGTACTTC
CDR3 protein: CASSPPPGQGYEQYF

J gene: TRBJ1-1
D gene: NA
V gene: TRBV6-5
clone size: NA
CDR3 DNA: TGTGCCAGCAGTTACTCGCCGGGACCCCAGTGGGGAGCTTTCTTT
CDR3 protein: CASSYSPGPQWGAFF

J gene: TRBJ2-1
D gene: TRBD2
V gene: TRBV25-1
clone size: NA
CDR3 DNA: TGTGCCAGCAGTCCCGGGACTATCTATGAGCAGTTCTTC
CDR3 protein: CASSPGTIYEQFF

J gene: TRBJ1-2
D gene: NA
V gene: TRBV15
clone size: NA
CDR3 DNA: TGTGCCACCAGCAGCCTAGGCCCTGGCCAAGATGGCTACACCTTC
CDR3 protein: CATSSLGPGQDGYTF

J gene: TRBJ2-5
D gene: NA
V gene: TRBV12-3/TRBV12-4
clone size: NA
CDR3 DNA: TGTGCCAGCAGTTTAATGGCAGGGACTCTCCAAGAGACCCAGTACTTC
CDR3 protein: CASSLMAGTLQETQYF

J gene: TRBJ1-1
D gene: NA
V gene: TRBV5-4
clone size: NA
CDR3 DNA: TGTGCCAGCAGCTCCCCAGACACCCTTAACACTGAAGCTTTCTTT
CDR3 protein: CASSSPDTLNTEAFF

J gene: TRBJ2-7
D gene: TRBD2
V gene: TRBV20-1
clone size: few
CDR3 DNA: TGCAGTGCTACACTTAGCGGGAGCAACGAGCAGTACTTC
CDR3 protein: CSATLSGSNEQYF

J gene: TRBJ1-1
D gene: NA
V gene: TRBV5-5
clone size: NA
CDR3 DNA: TGTGCCAGCAGCTTGCGAGTAGGGGACGGAGCTTTCTTT
CDR3 protein: CASSLRVGDGAFF

J gene: TRBJ2-6
D gene: NA
V gene: TRBV9
clone size: few
CDR3 DNA: TGTGCCAGCGCCGGCCCATCCTCTGGGGCCAACGTCCTGACTTTC
CDR3 protein: CASAGPSSGANVLTF

J gene: TRBJ1-5
D gene: NA
V gene: TRBV6-1
clone size: NA
CDR3 DNA: TGTGCCAGCAGTGAAGCGGGGCTTCGTCAGCCCCAGCATTTT
CDR3 protein: CASSEAGLRQPQHF

J gene: TRBJ1-1
D gene: NA
V gene: TRBV20-1
clone size: NA
CDR3 DNA: TGCAGTGCTAGATACCAGGAGAACACTGAAGCTTTCTTT
CDR3 protein: CSARYQENTEAFF

J gene: TRBJ1-5
D gene: NA
V gene: TRBV5-1
clone size: NA
CDR3 DNA: TGCGCCAGCAGCTCCGCCCCGGGAAGCAATCAGCCCCAGCATTTT
CDR3 protein: CASSSAPGSNQPQHF

J gene: TRBJ2-1
D gene: NA
V gene: TRBV6-2/TRBV6-3
clone size: NA
CDR3 DNA: TGTGCCAGCAGTTACTCGGGAGGCTACAATGAGCAGTTCTTC
CDR3 protein: CASSYSGGYNEQFF

J gene: TRBJ1-2
D gene: TRBD1
V gene: TRBV6-1
clone size: few
CDR3 DNA: TGTGCCAGCAAAGGGACAGGGGAAGGCTATGGCTACACCTTC
CDR3 protein: CASKGTGEGYGYTF

J gene: TRBJ2-6
D gene: NA
V gene: TRBV5-1
clone size: few
CDR3 DNA: TGCGCCAGCGGCTCAGGTTCTGGGGCCAACGTCCTGACTTTC
CDR3 protein: CASGSGSGANVLTF

J gene: TRBJ2-3
D gene: NA
V gene: TRBV20-1
clone size: few
CDR3 DNA: TGCAGTGCTAGAGATGTCCTAGCTTGGGGCACAGATACGCAGTATTTT
CDR3 protein: CSARDVLAWGTDTQYF

J gene: TRBJ2-3
D gene: NA
V gene: TRBV6-5
clone size: few
CDR3 DNA: TGTGCCAGCGTTAGGGGGCTCGGGGGAACAGATACGCAGTATTTT
CDR3 protein: CASVRGLGGTDTQYF

J gene: TRBJ2-3
D gene: TRBD2
V gene: TRBV12-3/TRBV12-4
clone size: NA
CDR3 DNA: TGTGCCAGCAGCGATAGCGGGAGTCTAAAAGATACGCAGTATTTT
CDR3 protein: CASSDSGSLKDTQYF

J gene: TRBJ2-3
D gene: NA
V gene: TRBV27
clone size: NA
CDR3 DNA: TGTGCCAGCAGTTTATTGGGGGTGACATCCCGCGCAGATACGCAGTATTTT
CDR3 protein: CASSLLGVTSRADTQYF

J gene: TRBJ1-4
D gene: NA
V gene: TRBV28
clone size: NA
CDR3 DNA: TGTGCCAGCAGTGCAACAGAAGAAAAACTGTTTTTT
CDR3 protein: CASSATEEKLFF

J gene: TRBJ2-1
D gene: TRBD1
V gene: TRBV4-3
clone size: few
CDR3 DNA: TGCGCCAGCAGCCACGGAACAGGGGGCGACTACAATGAGCAGTTCTTC
CDR3 protein: CASSHGTGGDYNEQFF

J gene: TRBJ1-5
D gene: NA
V gene: TRBV7-2
clone size: few
CDR3 DNA: TGTGCCAGCAGCCCGACGACAGGTCAAGGCAATCAGCCCCAGCATTTT
CDR3 protein: CASSPTTGQGNQPQHF

J gene: TRBJ2-4
D gene: NA
V gene: TRBV6-2/TRBV6-3
clone size: NA
CDR3 DNA: TGTGCCAGCAGTTACGGTGCGGACAAAGCGAGTCCCCTAGCCAAAAACATTCAGTACTTC
CDR3 protein: CASSYGADKASPLAKNIQYF

J gene: TRBJ2-1
D gene: NA
V gene: TRBV29-1
clone size: NA
CDR3 DNA: TGCAGCGCCGACAGGCTAGACAATGAGCAGTTCTTC
CDR3 protein: CSADRLDNEQFF

J gene: TRBJ2-3
D gene: NA
V gene: TRBV15
clone size: many
CDR3 DNA: TGTGCCACCAGCACCCGGGCGACGGGAGTTTCGGATACGCAGTATTTT
CDR3 protein: CATSTRATGVSDTQYF

J gene: TRBJ2-1
D gene: NA
V gene: TRBV27
clone size: NA
CDR3 DNA: TGTGCCAGCACTAGTTTTAGCGGCGCCTACAATGAGCAGTTCTTC
CDR3 protein: CASTSFSGAYNEQFF

J gene: TRBJ2-3
D gene: TRBD1
V gene: TRBV20-1
clone size: NA
CDR3 DNA: TGCAGTGCTAGAGATCAACCGGGACAGCGCGCCGGTACGCAGTATTTT
CDR3 protein: CSARDQPGQRAGTQYF

J gene: TRBJ2-3
D gene: NA
V gene: TRBV28
clone size: NA
CDR3 DNA: TGTGCCAGCAGTCCTGGGGGGGCGAGCACAGATACGCAGTATTTT
CDR3 protein: CASSPGGASTDTQYF

J gene: TRBJ2-3
D gene: NA
V gene: TRBV4-3
clone size: few
CDR3 DNA: TGCGCCAGCAGCCGAAGTGCGGAGGGGGATACGCAGTATTTT
CDR3 protein: CASSRSAEGDTQYF

J gene: TRBJ1-1
D gene: NA
V gene: TRBV20-1
clone size: NA
CDR3 DNA: TGCAGTGCTAGCCCGGGAGGCTTCTTAAACCCCACTGAAGCTTTCTTT
CDR3 protein: CSASPGGFLNPTEAFF

J gene: TRBJ2-1
D gene: NA
V gene: TRBV12-3/TRBV12-4
clone size: few
CDR3 DNA: TGTGCCAGCAGCCTAAAGGGTTTGCGGACCACCTACAATGAGCAGTTCTTC
CDR3 protein: CASSLKGLRTTYNEQFF

J gene: TRBJ1-1
D gene: NA
V gene: TRBV7-9
clone size: once
CDR3 DNA: TGTGCCAGCAGCTTACTCGCCGGGGGTGGGACTGAAGCTTTCTTT
CDR3 protein: CASSLLAGGGTEAFF

J gene: TRBJ2-2
D gene: TRBD2
V gene: TRBV29-1
clone size: NA
CDR3 DNA: TGCAGCGTTGATGGGGGCGGGAGGAGGGTCGGGGAGCTGTTTTTT
CDR3 protein: CSVDGGGRRVGELFF

J gene: TRBJ2-1
D gene: NA
V gene: TRBV29-1
clone size: NA
CDR3 DNA: TGCAGCGTTGGTCCAGGGAGCTCCTACAATGAGCAGTTCTTC
CDR3 protein: CSVGPGSSYNEQFF

J gene: TRBJ2-1
D gene: TRBD1
V gene: TRBV19
clone size: NA
CDR3 DNA: TGTGCCAGTAGTGTCGACAGGGGGGACTACAATGAGCAGTTCTTC
CDR3 protein: CASSVDRGDYNEQFF

J gene: TRBJ2-6
D gene: NA
V gene: TRBV7-3
clone size: few
CDR3 DNA: TGTGCCAGCAGCTTATATCCCCCTGGGGCCAACGTCCTGACTTTC
CDR3 protein: CASSLYPPGANVLTF

J gene: TRBJ1-2
D gene: TRBD1
V gene: TRBV7-9
clone size: NA
CDR3 DNA: TGTGCCAGCAGCAAGGGGGACAGGAACTATGGCTACACCTTC
CDR3 protein: CASSKGDRNYGYTF

J gene: TRBJ1-4
D gene: NA
V gene: TRBV7-9
clone size: NA
CDR3 DNA: TGTGCCAGCAGCTCGGAAGATAGTGAAAAACTGTTTTTT
CDR3 protein: CASSSEDSEKLFF

J gene: TRBJ2-1
D gene: TRBD2
V gene: TRBV20-1
clone size: NA
CDR3 DNA: TGCTGTGCTAGGGATAAACAGGGACTAGCGGACTACAATGAGCAGTTCTTC
CDR3 protein: CCARDKQGLADYNEQFF

J gene: TRBJ2-3
D gene: TRBD1
V gene: TRBV20-1
clone size: NA
CDR3 DNA: TGCAGTGCTAGAAGGACAGGGGAGCCAGATACGCAGTATTTT
CDR3 protein: CSARRTGEPDTQYF

J gene: TRBJ1-2
D gene: NA
V gene: TRBV6-2/TRBV6-3
clone size: NA
CDR3 DNA: TGTGCCAGCAGAAACGCGGGATATTATGGCTACACCTTC
CDR3 protein: CASRNAGYYGYTF

J gene: TRBJ1-5
D gene: NA
V gene: TRBV7-2
clone size: NA
CDR3 DNA: TGTGCCAGCAGCCCAGAGTTGGGACATTATAGCAATCAGCCCCAGCATTTT
CDR3 protein: CASSPELGHYSNQPQHF

J gene: TRBJ2-7
D gene: NA
V gene: TRBV6-2/TRBV6-3
clone size: NA
CDR3 DNA: TGTGCCAGCGCCAAACTAGAAAACTACGAGCAGTACTTC
CDR3 protein: CASAKLENYEQYF

J gene: TRBJ1-1
D gene: TRBD1
V gene: TRBV5-1
clone size: NA
CDR3 DNA: TGCGCCAGCGGTACAGGGGGGGACACTGAAGCTTTCTTT
CDR3 protein: CASGTGGDTEAFF

J gene: TRBJ1-4
D gene: TRBD1
V gene: TRBV5-6
clone size: NA
CDR3 DNA: TGTGCCAGCAGCCTACCCGGGACAGCTAATGAAAAACTGTTTTTT
CDR3 protein: CASSLPGTANEKLFF

J gene: TRBJ2-7
D gene: NA
V gene: TRBV7-9
clone size: many
CDR3 DNA: TGTGCCAGCAGCTTAGGCCGCTCCTACGAGCAGTACTTC
CDR3 protein: CASSLGRSYEQYF